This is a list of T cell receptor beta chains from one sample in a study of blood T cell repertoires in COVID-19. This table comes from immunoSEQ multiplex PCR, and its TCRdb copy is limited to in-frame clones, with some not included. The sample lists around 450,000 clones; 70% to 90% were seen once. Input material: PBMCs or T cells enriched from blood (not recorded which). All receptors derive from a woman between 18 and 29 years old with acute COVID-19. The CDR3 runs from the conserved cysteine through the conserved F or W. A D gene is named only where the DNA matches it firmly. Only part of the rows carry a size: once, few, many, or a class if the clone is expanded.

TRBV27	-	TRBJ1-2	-	CASSFPGEGYTF	TGTGCCAGCAGTTTTCCGGGGGAGGGCTACACCTTC
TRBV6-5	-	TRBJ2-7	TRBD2	CASSYSGGGFYEQYF	TGTGCCAGCAGTTACTCCGGCGGGGGGTTCTACGAGCAGTACTTC
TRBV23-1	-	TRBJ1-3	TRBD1	CASECPILEVWGQIKSGNTIYF	TGCGCCAGCGAGTGCCCCATTTTGGAGGTGTGGGGACAGATCAAGTCGGGAAACACCATATATTTT
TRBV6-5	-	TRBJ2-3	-	CASKGYTDTQYF	TGTGCCAGCAAGGGGTACACAGATACGCAGTATTTT
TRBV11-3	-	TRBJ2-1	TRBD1	CASSSTGSEQFF	TGTGCCAGCAGCTCGACAGGGAGTGAGCAGTTCTTC
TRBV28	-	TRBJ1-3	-	CASSQGSSGNTIYF	TGTGCCAGCAGTCAGGGGTCCTCTGGAAACACCATATATTTT
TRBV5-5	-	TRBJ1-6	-	CASSLAVRLGRGNSPLHF	TGTGCCAGCAGCTTGGCGGTTCGGTTGGGCAGGGGTAATTCACCCCTCCACTTT
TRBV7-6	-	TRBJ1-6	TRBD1	CASSESGGTVAYSPLHF	TGTGCCAGCAGCGAAAGCGGGGGGACAGTCGCTTATTCACCCCTCCACTTT
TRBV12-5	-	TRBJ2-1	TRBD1	CASGFFIGTGGSNEQFF	TGTGCTAGTGGTTTTTTTATAGGGACAGGGGGCTCTAATGAGCAGTTCTTC
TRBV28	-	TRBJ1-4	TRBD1	CASSRSGTGAEKLFF	TGTGCCAGCAGTCGCTCCGGGACAGGGGCTGAAAAACTGTTTTTT
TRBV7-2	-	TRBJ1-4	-	CASSLVLNEKLFF	TGTGCCAGCAGCTTAGTACTTAATGAAAAACTGTTTTTT
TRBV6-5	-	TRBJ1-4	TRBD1	CASSSWTGGQEKLFF	TGTGCCAGCAGTTCATGGACAGGGGGTCAGGAAAAACTGTTTTTT
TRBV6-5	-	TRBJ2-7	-	CASTQVSYEQYF	TGTGCCAGCACCCAGGTTTCCTACGAGCAGTACTTC
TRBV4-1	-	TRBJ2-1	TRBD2	CASSLSGLAGESSYNEQFF	TGCGCCAGCAGCCTGTCGGGACTAGCGGGCGAGAGCTCCTACAATGAGCAGTTCTTC
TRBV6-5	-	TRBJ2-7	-	CASSYRLTGFFYEQYF	TGTGCCAGCAGTTATAGACTGACAGGATTTTTTTACGAGCAGTACTTC
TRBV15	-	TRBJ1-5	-	CATSRDHSNQPQHF	TGTGCCACCAGCAGAGATCATAGCAATCAGCCCCAGCATTTT
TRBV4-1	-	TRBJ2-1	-	CASSLGLISYNEQFF	TGCGCCAGCAGCCTGGGACTGATCTCCTACAATGAGCAGTTCTTC
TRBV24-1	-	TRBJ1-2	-	CATSDTAGTGPGYTF	TGTGCCACCAGTGATACTGCCGGGACTGGGCCTGGCTACACCTTC
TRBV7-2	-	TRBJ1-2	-	CASSLGEGVPTGYTF	TGTGCCAGCAGCTTAGGGGAAGGGGTCCCCACGGGCTACACCTTC
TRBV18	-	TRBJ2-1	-	CASSKNRDNEQFF	TGTGCCAGCTCAAAAAACAGGGACAATGAGCAGTTCTTC
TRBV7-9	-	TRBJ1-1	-	CASSPRNTEAFF	TGTGCCAGCAGCCCTCGGAACACTGAAGCTTTCTTT
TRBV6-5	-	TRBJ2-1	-	CASRLTQGNEQFF	TGTGCCAGCAGACTGACTCAGGGGAATGAGCAGTTCTTC
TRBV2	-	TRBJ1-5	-	CASSEQGSQPQHF	TGTGCCAGCAGTGAACAGGGGTCCCAGCCCCAGCATTTT
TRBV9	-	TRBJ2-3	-	CASRPHYKITDTQYF	TGTGCCAGCAGACCACACTATAAGATCACAGATACGCAGTATTTT
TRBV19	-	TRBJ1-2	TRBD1	CASTGGSLGGYTF	TGTGCCAGTACAGGGGGTTCTTTGGGGGGCTACACCTTC
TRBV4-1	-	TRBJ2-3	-	CASSPRYDRDTQYF	TGCGCCAGCAGCCCCCGGTACGACAGAGATACGCAGTATTTT
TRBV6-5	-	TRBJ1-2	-	CATRPGDYGYTF	TGTGCCACCAGACCGGGGGATTATGGCTACACCTTC
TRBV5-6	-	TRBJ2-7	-	CASSDQGRGRNEQYF	TGTGCCAGCAGCGATCAGGGGCGCGGTAGAAACGAGCAGTACTTC
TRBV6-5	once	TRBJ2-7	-	CASSYAGYEQYF	TGTGCCAGCAGTTACGCGGGTTACGAGCAGTACTTC
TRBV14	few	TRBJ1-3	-	CASSHAGDSGNTIYF	TGTGCCAGCAGCCACGCAGGGGACTCTGGAAACACCATATATTTT
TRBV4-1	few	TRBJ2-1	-	CASSPDPDSGPREEQFF	TGCGCCAGCAGCCCGGACCCGGACAGTGGACCTCGGGAAGAGCAGTTCTTC
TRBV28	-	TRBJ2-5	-	CASRRQETQYF	TGTGCCAGCAGGCGCCAAGAGACCCAGTACTTC
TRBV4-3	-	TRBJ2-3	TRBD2	CASSQDSGSPDTQYF	TGCGCCAGCAGCCAAGACAGCGGGAGCCCAGATACGCAGTATTTT
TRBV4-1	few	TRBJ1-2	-	CASSQDEALVYGYTF	TGCGCCAGCAGCCAAGATGAAGCTCTCGTCTATGGCTACACCTTC
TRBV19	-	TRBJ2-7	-	CASAVTVSYEQYF	TGTGCCAGTGCAGTGACAGTCTCCTACGAGCAGTACTTC
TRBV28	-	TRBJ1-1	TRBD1	CASSRTGGQPEAFF	TGTGCCAGCAGTCGGACAGGGGGCCAGCCTGAAGCTTTCTTT
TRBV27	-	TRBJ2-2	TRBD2	CASTSGLAGVGTGELFF	TGTGCCAGCACCTCGGGACTAGCGGGAGTCGGGACCGGGGAGCTGTTTTTT
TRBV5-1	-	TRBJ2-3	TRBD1	CASSPGDRASTDTQYF	TGCGCCAGCAGCCCGGGGGACAGGGCGAGCACAGATACGCAGTATTTT
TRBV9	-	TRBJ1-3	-	CASSPGQSSGNTIYF	TGTGCCAGCAGCCCAGGACAGAGCTCTGGAAACACCATATATTTT
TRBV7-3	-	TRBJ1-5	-	CASLPHCYVQGWCNQPQHF	TGTGCCAGCCTCCCTCACTGCTACGTACAGGGCTGGTGCAATCAGCCCCAGCATTTT